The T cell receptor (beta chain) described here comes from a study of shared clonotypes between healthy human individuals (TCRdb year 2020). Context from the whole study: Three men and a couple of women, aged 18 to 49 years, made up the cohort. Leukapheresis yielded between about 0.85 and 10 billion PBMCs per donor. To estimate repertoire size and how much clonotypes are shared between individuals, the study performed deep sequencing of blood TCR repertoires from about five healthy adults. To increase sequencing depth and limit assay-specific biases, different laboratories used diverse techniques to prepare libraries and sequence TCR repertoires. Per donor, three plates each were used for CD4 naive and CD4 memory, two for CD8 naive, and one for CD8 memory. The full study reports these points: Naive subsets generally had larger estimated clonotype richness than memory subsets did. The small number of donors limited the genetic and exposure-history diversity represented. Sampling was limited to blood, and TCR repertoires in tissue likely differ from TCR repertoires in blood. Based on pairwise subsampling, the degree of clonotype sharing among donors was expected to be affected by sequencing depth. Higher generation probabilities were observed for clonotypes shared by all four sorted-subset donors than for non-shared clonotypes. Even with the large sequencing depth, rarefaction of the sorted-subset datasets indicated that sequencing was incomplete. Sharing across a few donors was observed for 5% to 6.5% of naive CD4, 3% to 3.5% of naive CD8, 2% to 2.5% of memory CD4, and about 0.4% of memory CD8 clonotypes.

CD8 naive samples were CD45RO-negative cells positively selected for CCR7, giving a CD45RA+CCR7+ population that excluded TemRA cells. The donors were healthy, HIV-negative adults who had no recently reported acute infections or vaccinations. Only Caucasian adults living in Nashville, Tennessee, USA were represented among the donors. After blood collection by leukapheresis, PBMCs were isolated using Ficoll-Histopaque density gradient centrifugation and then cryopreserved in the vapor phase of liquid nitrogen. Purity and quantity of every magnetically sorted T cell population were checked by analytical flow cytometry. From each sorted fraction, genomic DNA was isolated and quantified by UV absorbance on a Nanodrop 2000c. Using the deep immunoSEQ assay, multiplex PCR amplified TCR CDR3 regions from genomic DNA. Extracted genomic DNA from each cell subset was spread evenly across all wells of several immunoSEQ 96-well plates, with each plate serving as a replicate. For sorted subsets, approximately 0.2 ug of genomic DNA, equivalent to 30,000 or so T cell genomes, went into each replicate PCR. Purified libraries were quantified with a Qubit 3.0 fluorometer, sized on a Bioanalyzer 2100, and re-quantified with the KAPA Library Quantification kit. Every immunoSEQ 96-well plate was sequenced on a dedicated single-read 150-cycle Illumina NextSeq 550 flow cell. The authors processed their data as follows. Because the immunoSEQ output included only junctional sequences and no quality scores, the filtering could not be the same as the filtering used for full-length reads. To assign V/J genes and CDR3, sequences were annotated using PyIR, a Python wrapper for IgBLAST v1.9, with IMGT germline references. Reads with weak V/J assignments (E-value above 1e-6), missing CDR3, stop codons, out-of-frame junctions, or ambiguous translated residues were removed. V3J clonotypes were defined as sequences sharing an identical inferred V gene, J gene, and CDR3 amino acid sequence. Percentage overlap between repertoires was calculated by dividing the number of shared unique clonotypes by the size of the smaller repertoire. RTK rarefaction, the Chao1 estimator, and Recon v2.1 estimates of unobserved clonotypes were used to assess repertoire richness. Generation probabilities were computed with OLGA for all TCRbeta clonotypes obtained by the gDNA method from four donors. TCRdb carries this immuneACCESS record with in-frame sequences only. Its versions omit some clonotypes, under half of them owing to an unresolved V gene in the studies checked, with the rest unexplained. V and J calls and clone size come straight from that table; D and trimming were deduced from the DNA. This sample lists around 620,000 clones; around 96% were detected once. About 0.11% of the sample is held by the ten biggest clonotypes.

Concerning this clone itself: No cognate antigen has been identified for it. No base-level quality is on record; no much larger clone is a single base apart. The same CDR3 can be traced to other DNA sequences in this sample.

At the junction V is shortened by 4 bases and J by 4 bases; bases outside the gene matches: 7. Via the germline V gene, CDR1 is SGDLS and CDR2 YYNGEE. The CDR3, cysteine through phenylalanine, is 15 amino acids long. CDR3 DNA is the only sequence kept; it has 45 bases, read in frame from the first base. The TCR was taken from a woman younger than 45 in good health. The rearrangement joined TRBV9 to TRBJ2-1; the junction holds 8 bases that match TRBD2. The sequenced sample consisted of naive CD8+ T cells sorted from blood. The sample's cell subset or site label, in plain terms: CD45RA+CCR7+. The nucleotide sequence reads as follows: TGTGCCAGCAGCCCCCGGACTAGCAGTTACAATGAGCAGTTCTTC. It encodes CASSPRTSSYNEQFF.